These T cell receptor beta chains were read from a single sample in a study of blood T cell repertoires in COVID-19. The protocol was immunoSEQ multiplex PCR, while the TCRdb copy is restricted to in-frame clones and leaves out a portion. The sample shows around 450,000 clones, 75% to 90% of them seen only once. The sample comprised peripheral blood. The receptors originated from a woman aged 25 to 45 with acute or convalescent COVID-19. The CDR3 runs from the conserved cysteine through the conserved F or W. Fields, in order: J gene, V gene, clone size, D gene, CDR3 protein, CDR3 DNA. D genes are given only for firm matches. Only some rows state a clone size, as once, few, many or a class for expanded clones.

TRBJ1-1	TRBV7-3	.	.	CASSLGGHGTEAFF	TGTGCCAGCAGCTTGGGGGGGCACGGCACTGAAGCTTTCTTT
TRBJ1-1	TRBV20-1	.	.	CSASITFGGDTEAFF	TGCAGTGCTAGTATCACCTTTGGGGGGGACACTGAAGCTTTCTTT
TRBJ2-7	TRBV4-1	.	TRBD1	CASSQRTGSYYEQYF	TGCGCCAGCAGCCAACGGACAGGGAGCTACTACGAGCAGTACTTC
TRBJ1-1	TRBV6-5	.	.	CASSYLSGAEAFF	TGTGCCAGCAGTTACCTTTCGGGGGCTGAAGCTTTCTTT
TRBJ2-3	TRBV5-1	.	TRBD2	CASSLGERGSGTDTQYF	TGCGCCAGCAGCCTCGGGGAGCGGGGGTCAGGCACAGATACGCAGTATTTT
TRBJ2-1	TRBV7-2	.	.	CASSSLVEQVNEQFF	TGTGCCAGCAGCTCCCTTGTCGAACAGGTCAATGAGCAGTTCTTC
TRBJ1-2	TRBV3-1/TRBV3-2	.	.	CASSQPRPPNYGYTF	TGTGCCAGCAGCCAGCCGAGGCCACCTAACTATGGCTACACCTTC
TRBJ2-3	TRBV9	.	TRBD1	CASSVEGAGPFTDTQYF	TGTGCCAGCAGCGTAGAGGGGGCAGGACCGTTCACAGATACGCAGTATTTT
TRBJ2-1	TRBV5-1	.	TRBD1	CASATGSSYNEQFF	TGCGCCAGCGCGACAGGGAGCTCCTACAATGAGCAGTTCTTC
TRBJ2-4	TRBV5-3	.	.	CARSLGLGLLAKNIQYF	TGTGCCAGAAGCTTGGGCCTGGGCCTACTAGCCAAAAACATTCAGTACTTC
TRBJ2-3	TRBV3-1/TRBV3-2	.	.	CASSPGEWGTDTQYF	TGTGCCAGCAGCCCAGGGGAATGGGGCACAGATACGCAGTATTTT
TRBJ2-7	TRBV5-1	.	.	CASGRGEWVHEQYF	TGCGCCAGCGGACGGGGTGAGTGGGTCCACGAGCAGTACTTC
TRBJ2-7	TRBV10-2	.	TRBD2	CASSGQAGEQYF	TGCGCCAGCAGTGGACAAGCGGGAGAGCAGTACTTC
TRBJ2-7	TRBV2	.	.	CASSERLVSTYEQYF	TGTGCCAGCAGTGAACGGCTAGTCAGTACCTACGAGCAGTACTTC
TRBJ1-3	TRBV2	.	TRBD1	CASSYNTIRTGEIRNTIYF	TGTGCCAGCAGCTATAATACGATAAGGACAGGTGAAATCCGAAACACCATATATTTT
TRBJ2-7	TRBV4-2	.	TRBD2	CASSHEAGGPGEQYF	TGTGCCAGCAGCCATGAAGCGGGGGGGCCCGGCGAGCAGTACTTC
TRBJ1-2	TRBV3-1/TRBV3-2	once	.	CASSQEYLGYGYTF	TGTGCCAGCAGCCAAGAGTATCTAGGATATGGCTACACCTTC
TRBJ2-7	TRBV5-5	.	TRBD2	CASSLTGTSYYEQYF	TGTGCCAGCAGCTTGACAGGGACTAGTTACTACGAGCAGTACTTC
TRBJ1-2	TRBV2	.	TRBD1	CASRAGTGTNYGYTF	TGTGCCAGCAGGGCCGGGACAGGGACCAACTATGGCTACACCTTC
TRBJ2-3	TRBV3-1/TRBV3-2	.	TRBD1	CASSQGQGAQNTQYF	TGTGCCAGCAGCCAAGGGCAGGGGGCGCAAAATACGCAGTATTTT
TRBJ1-1	TRBV18	.	TRBD1	CASSGQGFDTEAFF	TGTGCCAGCTCGGGACAGGGGTTTGACACTGAAGCTTTCTTT
TRBJ2-3	TRBV11-2	.	.	CASSLVDTQYF	TGTGCCAGCAGCCTCGTAGATACGCAGTATTTT
TRBJ2-5	TRBV18	.	.	CASSPVDSAETQYF	TGTGCCAGCTCACCCGTAGACAGTGCAGAGACCCAGTACTTC
TRBJ1-2	TRBV2	.	.	CASREDSTSGYTF	TGTGCCAGCAGAGAAGACAGCACGTCTGGCTACACCTTC
TRBJ2-3	TRBV19	.	TRBD1	CASKITGTGDTQYF	TGTGCCAGTAAAATTACCGGGACAGGTGATACGCAGTATTTT
TRBJ2-1	TRBV6-1	.	TRBD2	CASSEARLSGGYNEQFF	TGTGCCAGCAGTGAAGCGCGACTGTCCGGGGGGTACAATGAGCAGTTCTTC
TRBJ2-3	TRBV4-1	.	.	CASSQARTPDTQYF	TGCGCCAGCAGCCAAGCTAGAACTCCAGATACGCAGTATTTT
TRBJ1-6	TRBV3-1/TRBV3-2	.	.	CASSQDRGLNSPLHF	TGTGCCAGCAGCCAAGATCGCGGATTGAATTCACCCCTCCACTTT
TRBJ1-3	TRBV5-1	.	TRBD1	CASSSSGTGGGNTIYF	TGCGCCAGCAGCTCATCCGGGACAGGGGGTGGAAACACCATATATTTT
TRBJ1-4	TRBV14	.	TRBD1	CASSPFGTGLYEKLFF	TGTGCCAGCAGCCCATTTGGGACAGGCCTATATGAAAAACTGTTTTTT
TRBJ1-3	TRBV4-2	.	.	CASSQVAGGNTIYF	TGTGCCAGCAGCCAAGTGGCAGGCGGAAACACCATATATTTT
TRBJ2-3	TRBV12-3/TRBV12-4	.	TRBD1	CASSFPRGDTQYF	TGTGCCAGCAGTTTCCCCAGGGGGGATACGCAGTATTTT
TRBJ2-3	TRBV4-1	once	.	CASSQVGADTQYF	TGCGCCAGCAGCCAAGTCGGGGCAGATACGCAGTATTTT
TRBJ1-2	TRBV27	.	TRBD1	CASSLQGEGYTF	TGTGCCAGCAGTTTACAGGGGGAAGGCTACACCTTC
TRBJ1-5	TRBV6-6	.	TRBD1	CASSQDRVGQPQHF	TGTGCCAGCAGCCAGGACAGGGTTGGACAGCCCCAGCATTTT
TRBJ1-4	TRBV19	.	TRBD1	CASKKPGQGNEKLFF	TGTGCCAGCAAAAAACCGGGACAGGGTAATGAAAAACTGTTTTTT
TRBJ1-6	TRBV5-4	few	.	CASSSDGGNSPLHF	TGTGCCAGCAGCTCCGACGGGGGGAATTCACCCCTCCACTTT
TRBJ2-1	TRBV4-1	.	.	CASSQDKRAAYPGEQFF	TGCGCCAGCAGCCAAGATAAGAGGGCAGCGTATCCTGGTGAGCAGTTCTTC
TRBJ1-2	TRBV2	.	.	CASSEARGIYGYTF	TGTGCCAGCAGTGAAGCGAGAGGAATCTATGGCTACACCTTC
TRBJ1-1	TRBV3-1/TRBV3-2	once	.	CASSQDSLNTEAFF	TGTGCCAGCAGCCAAGACAGTCTGAACACTGAAGCTTTCTTT
TRBJ2-5	TRBV4-2	.	TRBD2	CASSQESGGARETQYF	TGTGCCAGCAGCCAAGAGTCCGGGGGGGCCCGAGAGACCCAGTACTTC
TRBJ1-2	TRBV30	.	.	CAWSVGDLNRGGYTF	TGTGCCTGGAGTGTCGGTGATCTCAACCGAGGGGGCTACACCTTC
TRBJ1-2	TRBV7-9	once	.	CASSPPDRPYGYTF	TGTGCCAGCAGCCCCCCTGACAGGCCCTATGGCTACACCTTC
TRBJ2-7	TRBV7-5	.	.	CVRRPRGWGEQYF	TGTGTCAGAAGACCAAGAGGGTGGGGCGAGCAGTACTTC
TRBJ2-7	TRBV30	.	.	CAWSSSTGQFDEQYF	TGTGCCTGGTCGTCCTCCACAGGGCAATTTGACGAGCAGTACTTC
TRBJ2-7	TRBV4-1	.	.	CASSHRDINYEQYF	TGCGCCAGCAGCCACCGGGACATTAACTACGAGCAGTACTTC
TRBJ2-7	TRBV5-4	.	TRBD2	CASSKGLVFSHEQYF	TGTGCCAGCAGCAAAGGACTAGTTTTCTCCCACGAGCAGTACTTC
TRBJ2-1	TRBV7-3	few	TRBD2	CASSLAGGDEQFF	TGTGCCAGCAGCTTAGCGGGGGGCGATGAGCAGTTCTTC
TRBJ1-4	TRBV7-9	.	TRBD1	CASSFRQGFGATNEKLFF	TGTGCCAGCAGCTTCAGACAGGGATTTGGAGCAACTAATGAAAAACTGTTTTTT
TRBJ1-6	TRBV28	few	TRBD1	CASRGGQGSSPLHF	TGTGCCAGCAGGGGGGGACAGGGGTCTTCACCCCTCCACTTT
TRBJ2-5	TRBV10-3	.	.	CAMKGALQETQYF	TGTGCCATGAAAGGGGCCCTCCAAGAGACCCAGTACTTC